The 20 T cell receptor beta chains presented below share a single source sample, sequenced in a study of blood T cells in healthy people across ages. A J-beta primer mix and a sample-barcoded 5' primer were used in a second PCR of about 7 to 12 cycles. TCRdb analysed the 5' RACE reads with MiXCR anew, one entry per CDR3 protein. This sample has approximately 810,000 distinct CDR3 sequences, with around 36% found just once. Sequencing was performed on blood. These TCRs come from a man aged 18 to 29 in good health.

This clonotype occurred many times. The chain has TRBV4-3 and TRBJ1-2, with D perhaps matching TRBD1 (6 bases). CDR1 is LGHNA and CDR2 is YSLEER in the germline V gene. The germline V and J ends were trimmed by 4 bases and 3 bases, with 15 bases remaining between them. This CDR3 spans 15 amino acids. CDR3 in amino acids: CASSLYRVSDYGYTF. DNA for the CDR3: TGCGCCAGCAGCCTCTACAGGGTTTCTGACTATGGCTACACCTTC.

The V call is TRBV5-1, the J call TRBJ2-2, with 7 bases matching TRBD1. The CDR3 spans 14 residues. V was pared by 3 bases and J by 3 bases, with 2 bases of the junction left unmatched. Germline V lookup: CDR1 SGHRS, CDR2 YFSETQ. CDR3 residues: CASSSGTDTGELFF. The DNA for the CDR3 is TGCGCCAGCAGCTCCGGGACAGACACCGGGGAGCTGTTTTTT.

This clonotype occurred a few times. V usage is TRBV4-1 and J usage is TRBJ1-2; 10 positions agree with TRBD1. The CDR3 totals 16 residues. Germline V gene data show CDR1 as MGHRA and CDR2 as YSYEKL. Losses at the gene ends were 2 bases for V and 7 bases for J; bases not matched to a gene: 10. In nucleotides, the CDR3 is TGCGCCAGCAGCCAATCTCAGACAGGGGGCGCGTTTGGCTACACCTTC. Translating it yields CASSQSQTGGAFGYTF.

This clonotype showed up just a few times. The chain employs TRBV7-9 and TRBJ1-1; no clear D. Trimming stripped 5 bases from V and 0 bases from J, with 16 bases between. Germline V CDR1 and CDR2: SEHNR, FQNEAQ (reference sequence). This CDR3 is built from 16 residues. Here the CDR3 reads CASSPRSIPLNTEAFF. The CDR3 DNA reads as TGTGCCAGCAGCCCCCGGTCCATTCCTCTGAACACTGAAGCTTTCTTT.

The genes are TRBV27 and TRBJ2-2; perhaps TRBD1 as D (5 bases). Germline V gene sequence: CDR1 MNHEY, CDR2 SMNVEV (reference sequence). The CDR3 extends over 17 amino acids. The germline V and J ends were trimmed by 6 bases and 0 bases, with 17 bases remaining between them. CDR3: CASRLRWGPSNTGELFF. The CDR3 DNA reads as TGTGCCAGCAGACTGCGGTGGGGCCCTTCGAACACCGGGGAGCTGTTTTTT.

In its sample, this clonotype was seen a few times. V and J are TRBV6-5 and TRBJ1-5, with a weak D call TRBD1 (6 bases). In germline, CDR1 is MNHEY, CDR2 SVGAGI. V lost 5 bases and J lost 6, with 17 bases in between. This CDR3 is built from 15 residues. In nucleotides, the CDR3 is TGTGCCAGCAGTCCTCGGACGGGGGCCGGTCAGCCCCAGCATTTT. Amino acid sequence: CASSPRTGAGQPQHF.

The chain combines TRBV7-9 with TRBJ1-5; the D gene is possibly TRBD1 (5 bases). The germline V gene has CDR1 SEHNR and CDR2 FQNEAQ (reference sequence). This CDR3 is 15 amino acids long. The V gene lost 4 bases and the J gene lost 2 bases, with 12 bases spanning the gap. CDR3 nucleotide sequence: TGTGCCAGCAGCTCTTTAGGGGTGGGCAATCAGCCCCAGCATTTT. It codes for CASSSLGVGNQPQHF. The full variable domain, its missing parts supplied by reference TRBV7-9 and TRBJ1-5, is DTGVSQNPRHKITKRGQNVTFRCDPISEHNRLYWYRQTLGQGPEFLTYFQNEAQLEKSRLLSDRFSAERPKGSFSTLEIQRTEQGDSAMYLCASSSLGVGNQPQHFGDGTRLSIL.

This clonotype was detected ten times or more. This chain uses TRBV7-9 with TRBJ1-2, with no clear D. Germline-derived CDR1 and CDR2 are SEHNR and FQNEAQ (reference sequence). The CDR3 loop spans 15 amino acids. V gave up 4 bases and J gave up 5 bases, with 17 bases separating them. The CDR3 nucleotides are TGTGCCAGCAGCTCCGACGACCAACTAATATATGGCTACACCTTC. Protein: CASSSDDQLIYGYTF.

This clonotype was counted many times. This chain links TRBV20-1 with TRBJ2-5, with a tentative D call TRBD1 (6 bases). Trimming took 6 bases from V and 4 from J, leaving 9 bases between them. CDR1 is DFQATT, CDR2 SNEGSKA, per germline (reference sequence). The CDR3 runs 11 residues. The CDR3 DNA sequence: TGCAGTGCCACAGGGTTAGAGACCCAGTACTTC. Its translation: CSATGLETQYF.

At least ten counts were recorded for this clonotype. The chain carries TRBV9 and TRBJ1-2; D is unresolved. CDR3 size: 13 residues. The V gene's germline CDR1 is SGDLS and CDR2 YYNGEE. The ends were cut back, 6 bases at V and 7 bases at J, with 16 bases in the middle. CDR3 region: CASNGEALGGYTF. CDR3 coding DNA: TGTGCCAGCAACGGGGAGGCGTTGGGTGGCTACACCTTC. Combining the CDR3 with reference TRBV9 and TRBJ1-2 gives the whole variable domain DSGVTQTPKHLITATGQRVTLRCSPRSGDLSVYWYQQSLDQGLQFLIQYYNGEERAKGNILERFSAQQFPDLHSELNLSSLELGDSALYFCASNGEALGGYTFGSGTRLTVV.

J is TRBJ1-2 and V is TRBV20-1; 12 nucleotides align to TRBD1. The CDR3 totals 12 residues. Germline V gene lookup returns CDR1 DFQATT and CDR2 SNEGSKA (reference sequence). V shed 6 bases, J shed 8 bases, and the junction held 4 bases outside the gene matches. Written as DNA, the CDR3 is TGCAGTGCGGGACAGGGGGCTGGCGGCTACACCTTC. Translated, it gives CSAGQGAGGYTF.

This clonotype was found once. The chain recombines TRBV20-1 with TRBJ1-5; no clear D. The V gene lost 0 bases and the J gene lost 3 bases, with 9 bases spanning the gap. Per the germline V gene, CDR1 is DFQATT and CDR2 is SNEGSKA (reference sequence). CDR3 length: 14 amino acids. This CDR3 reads CSAREGSDNQPQHF. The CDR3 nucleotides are TGCAGTGCTAGAGAGGGGAGCGACAATCAGCCCCAGCATTTT.

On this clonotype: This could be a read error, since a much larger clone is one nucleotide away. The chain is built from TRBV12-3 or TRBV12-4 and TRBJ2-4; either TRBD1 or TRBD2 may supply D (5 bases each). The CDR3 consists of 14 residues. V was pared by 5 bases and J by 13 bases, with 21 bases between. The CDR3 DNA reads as TGTGCCAGCAGTACTCCGGGACGCAACAATGAGCAGTACTTC. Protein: CASSTPGRNNEQYF.

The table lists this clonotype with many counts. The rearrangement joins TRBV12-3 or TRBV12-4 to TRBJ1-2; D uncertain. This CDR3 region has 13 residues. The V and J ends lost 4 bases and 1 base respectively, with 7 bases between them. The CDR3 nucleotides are TGTGCCAGCAGTTCAGGATTTAACTATGGCTACACCTTC. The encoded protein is CASSSGFNYGYTF.

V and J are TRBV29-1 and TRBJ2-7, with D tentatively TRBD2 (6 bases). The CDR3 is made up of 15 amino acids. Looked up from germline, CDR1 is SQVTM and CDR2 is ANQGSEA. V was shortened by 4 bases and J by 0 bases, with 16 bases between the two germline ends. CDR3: CSVGYWGDPSYEQYF. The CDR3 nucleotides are TGCAGCGTTGGGTATTGGGGGGACCCCTCCTACGAGCAGTACTTC.

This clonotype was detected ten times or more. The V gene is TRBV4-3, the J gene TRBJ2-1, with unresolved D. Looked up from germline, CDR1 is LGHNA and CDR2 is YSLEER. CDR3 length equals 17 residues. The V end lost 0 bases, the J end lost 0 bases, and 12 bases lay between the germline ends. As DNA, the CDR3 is TGCGCCAGCAGCCAAGATCCCGTTCCAGACTCCTACAATGAGCAGTTCTTC. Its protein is CASSQDPVPDSYNEQFF.

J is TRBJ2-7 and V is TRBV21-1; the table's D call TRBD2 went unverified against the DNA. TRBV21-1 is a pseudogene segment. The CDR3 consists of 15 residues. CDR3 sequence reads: CASNLGTSGTYEQYF. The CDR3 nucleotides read TGTGCCAGCAACCTTGGGACTAGCGGAACCTACGAGCAGTACTTC.

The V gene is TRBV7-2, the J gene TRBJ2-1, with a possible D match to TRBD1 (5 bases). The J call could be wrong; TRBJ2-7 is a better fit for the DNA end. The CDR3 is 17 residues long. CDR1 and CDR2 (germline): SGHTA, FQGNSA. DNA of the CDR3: TGTGCCAGCAGCTTAGCCTTTTCGTGGGTTGGGGCCAATGAGCAGTACTTC. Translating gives CASSLAFSWVGANEQYF.

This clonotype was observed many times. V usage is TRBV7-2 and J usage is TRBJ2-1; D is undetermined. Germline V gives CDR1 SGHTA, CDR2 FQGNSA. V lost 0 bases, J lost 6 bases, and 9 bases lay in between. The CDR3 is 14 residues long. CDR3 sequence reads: CASSLAVETNEQFF. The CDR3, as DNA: TGTGCCAGCAGCTTAGCTGTAGAGACCAATGAGCAGTTCTTC.

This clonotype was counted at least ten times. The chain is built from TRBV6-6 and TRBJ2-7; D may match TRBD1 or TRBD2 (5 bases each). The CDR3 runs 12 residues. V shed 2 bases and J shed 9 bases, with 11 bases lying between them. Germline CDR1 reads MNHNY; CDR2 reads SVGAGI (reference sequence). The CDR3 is CASSYQRDAQYF. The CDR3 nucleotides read TGTGCCAGCAGTTACCAAAGGGACGCGCAGTACTTC.